These 20 T cell receptor beta chains were all obtained from the same sample, sequenced in a study of blood T cell repertoires in COVID-19 (dated by TCRdb to between 2020 and 2021). Library method: the immunoSEQ multiplex PCR assay. The table comes from immuneACCESS by way of TCRdb, which keeps in-frame sequences with V and J called. Part of the clones is missing from these tables; in studies checked, under half for an unresolved V gene and the rest for unknown reasons. The sample includes some 130,000 clones, with roughly 80% observed a single time. In total, the top ten clones hold 5% to 7% of the sample. Sequenced input: PBMCs or T cells enriched from blood (not recorded which). These receptors were obtained from a man aged 40-50 years with acute COVID-19.

The chain uses TRBV5-4 and TRBJ2-7; 15 positions agree with TRBD2. Trimming removed 4 bases from V and 5 bases from J; junction bases left unmatched: 10. Germline V CDR1 and CDR2: SGHNT, YYREEE (reference sequence). The CDR3 extends over 17 amino acids. The CDR3 DNA is TGTGCCAGCAGCCCTGGACTAGCGGGAGGGCCTGGTGACGAGCAGTACTTC. Protein sequence: CASSPGLAGGPGDEQYF.

The chain joins TRBV3-1 (or the pseudogene TRBV3-2) to TRBJ2-1, with D possibly being TRBD1 (6 bases). V shed 0 bases and J shed 1 base, with 13 bases lying between them. This CDR3 spans 17 amino acids. Germline V lookup: CDR1 LGHDT, CDR2 YNNKEL (reference sequence). CDR3 DNA: TGTGCCAGCAGCCAAGATTCTTCCAGGGGTTCCTACAATGAGCAGTTCTTC. Amino acids: CASSQDSSRGSYNEQFF.

The chain combines TRBV4-3 with TRBJ2-7, with 7 bases that match TRBD2. Per the germline V gene, CDR1 is LGHNA and CDR2 is YSLEER. The V gene end was trimmed by 4 bases and the J gene end by 7 bases; junction bases not matched to a gene: 16. This CDR3 has 16 residues. The CDR3 nucleotides are TGCGCCAGCAGCCCGAGCGGGATCCGCCCAAGTGAGGAGCAGTACTTC. This translates into CASSPSGIRPSEEQYF.

The chain couples TRBV27 to TRBJ1-3; D is unclear. Per germline, CDR1 MNHEY and CDR2 SMNVEV (reference sequence). V was clipped by 8 bases and J by 0 bases, with 8 bases between them. This CDR3 is built from 13 residues. CDR3 DNA: TGTGCCAGCGGGCTGGCCTCTGGAAACACCATATATTTT. Protein: CASGLASGNTIYF.

The rearrangement links TRBV12-3 or TRBV12-4 to TRBJ1-3; no clear D. The CDR3 spans 12 residues. The V gene lost 4 bases and the J gene lost 7 bases, with 8 bases spanning the gap. In nucleotides, the CDR3 is TGTGCCAGCAGTTCTCCGGGGAACACCATATATTTT. It is translated as CASSSPGNTIYF.

This clone came up once. The rearrangement links TRBV7-2 to TRBJ1-3; 7 bases fit TRBD1. Germline CDR1 and CDR2: SGHTA and FQGNSA. V gave up 4 bases and J gave up 1 base; unmatched junction bases: 7. The CDR3 totals 16 residues. The CDR3 reads CASSWGAGGSGNTIYF. As DNA, the CDR3 is TGTGCCAGCAGCTGGGGGGCAGGGGGATCTGGAAACACCATATATTTT.

The chain carries TRBV7-2 and TRBJ2-1; a possible D gene is TRBD2 (6 bases). Germline CDR1 and CDR2: SGHTA and FQGNSA. This CDR3 region has 12 residues. The V and J ends lost 3 bases and 9 bases respectively, with 9 bases between them. The CDR3 sequence: CASSFLAVEQFF. The CDR3 DNA follows: TGTGCCAGCAGCTTCTTAGCGGTTGAGCAGTTCTTC.

The chain links TRBV9 to TRBJ1-2; D remains ambiguous. The CDR3 consists of 16 residues. CDR1 is SGDLS, CDR2 YYNGEE, per germline. V was cut by 4 bases and J by 7 bases, with 23 bases left in between. Here the CDR3 DNA reads TGTGCCAGCAGCCCAAGGACTGAATCCGAAAGAGGTGGCTACACCTTC. Its translation is CASSPRTESERGGYTF.

The chain joins TRBV3-1 (or the pseudogene TRBV3-2) to TRBJ2-5; no reliable D call. The CDR3 is made up of 12 amino acids. Germline V CDR1 and CDR2: LGHDT, YNNKEL (reference sequence). V was trimmed by 3 bases and J by 2 bases, leaving 4 bases between them. The CDR3 region is CASSHNQETQYF. Here the CDR3 DNA reads TGTGCCAGCAGCCACAATCAAGAGACCCAGTACTTC.

The V call is TRBV7-2, the J call TRBJ1-2, with 11 bases fitting TRBD1. The V segment lost 4 bases and the J segment 2 bases; nucleotides outside the gene matches: 3. CDR1 and CDR2 (germline): SGHTA, FQGNSA. The CDR3 has 15 residues. CDR3 sequence: CASSSGTGGNYGYTF. The CDR3 DNA follows: TGTGCCAGCAGCTCAGGGACAGGGGGAAACTATGGCTACACCTTC.

V is TRBV9 and J is TRBJ1-5; TRBD1 agrees at 8 bases. The V gene end was trimmed by 2 bases and the J gene end by 6 bases; junction bases not matched to a gene: 7. Germline V lookup: CDR1 SGDLS, CDR2 YYNGEE. The CDR3 consists of 15 residues. CDR3 coding DNA: TGTGCCAGCAGCGTTGGGACAGGATCCAGTCAGCCCCAGCATTTT. Translation gives CASSVGTGSSQPQHF.

The chain links TRBV6-6 to TRBJ2-5, with 8 positions matching TRBD1. The CDR3 covers 15 residues. Trimming took 5 bases from V and 6 from J; bases not matched to a gene: 11. The V gene's germline CDR1 is MNHNY and CDR2 SVGAGI (reference sequence). This chain's CDR3 is CASSPPGQGEKTQYF. CDR3 sequence (DNA): TGTGCCAGCAGTCCTCCCGGACAGGGTGAAAAGACCCAGTACTTC.

V is TRBV6-5 and J is TRBJ2-7; D gene uncertain. The CDR3 is 13 residues long. Trimming stripped 0 bases from V and 3 bases from J, with 6 bases between. Looked up from germline, CDR1 is MNHEY and CDR2 is SVGAGI. The CDR3 region is CASSYSGRYEQYF. The CDR3 DNA is TGTGCCAGCAGTTACTCTGGGCGCTACGAGCAGTACTTC.

The chain links TRBV3-1 (or the pseudogene TRBV3-2) to TRBJ2-7; TRBD1 agrees at 10 bases. Unmatched junction bases numbered 12, after V lost 4 bases and J lost 3 bases. Germline loops: CDR1 LGHDT, CDR2 YNNKEL (reference sequence). There are 17 residues in the CDR3. The CDR3 reads CASSPSPWDRGNYEQYF. CDR3 DNA sequence: TGTGCCAGCAGCCCCTCGCCCTGGGACAGGGGCAACTACGAGCAGTACTTC.

V usage is TRBV24-1 and J usage is TRBJ2-5, with 8 bases matching TRBD2. CDR3 length equals 14 residues. The V and J ends lost 4 bases and 7 bases, in that order; junction bases with no gene match: 7. Germline CDR1 is KGHDR and CDR2 is SFDVKD. As DNA, the CDR3 is TGTGCCACCAGTGAACCGGGACTAGGAGGGACCCAGTACTTC. It encodes CATSEPGLGGTQYF.

V and J are TRBV13 and TRBJ2-1, with a tentative D call TRBD1 (6 bases). This CDR3 has 14 residues. The germline V and J ends were trimmed by 4 bases and 8 bases, with 15 bases remaining between them. Germline CDR1 is PRHDT and CDR2 is FYEKMQ (reference sequence). For the CDR3, the DNA is TGTGCCAGCAGCTGGGGGCAGGTGGGCGATGAGCAGTTCTTC. Protein sequence: CASSWGQVGDEQFF. Drawing the rest from reference TRBV13 and TRBJ2-1, the complete variable domain is AAGVIQSPRHLIKEKRETATLKCYPIPRHDTVYWYQQGPGQDPQFLISFYEKMQSDKGSIPDRFSAQQFSDYHSELNMSSLELGDSALYFCASSWGQVGDEQFFGPGTRLTVL.

This clone was seen only a few times. V and J are TRBV7-8 and TRBJ2-2, with 10 nucleotides matching TRBD2. The germline V gene has CDR1 SGHVS and CDR2 FQNEAQ. This CDR3 spans 19 amino acids. The V and J ends lost 8 bases and 3 bases, in that order; junction bases with no gene match: 18. The CDR3 is CASPAVGLAGAYYTGELFF. CDR3 coding DNA: TGTGCCAGCCCCGCCGTCGGGCTAGCGGGAGCTTATTACACCGGGGAGCTGTTTTTT.

The J gene is TRBJ2-2, the V gene TRBV7-7; D ambiguous. Germline CDR1 SSHAT, CDR2 FNYEAQ (reference sequence). The CDR3 covers 14 residues. With 4 bases removed from V and 4 bases from J, the gap between germline ends came to 10 bases. The CDR3 DNA sequence: TGTGCCAGCAGCTCCTCCCAGATCACCGGGGAGCTGTTTTTT. Protein: CASSSSQITGELFF. The entire variable domain, with the rest obtained from reference TRBV7-7 and TRBJ2-2, is as follows: GAGVSQSPRYKVTKRGQDVTLRCDPISSHATLYWYQQALGQGPEFLTYFNYEAQPDKSGLPSDRFSAERPEGSISTLTIQRTEQRDSAMYRCASSSSQITGELFFGEGSRLTVL.

The CDR3 DNA sequence: TGCGCCAGCAGCCAAGGGGACAGGAACACCGGGGAGCTGTTTTTT. It specifies CASSQGDRNTGELFF. The chain combines TRBV4-1 with TRBJ2-2; TRBD1 aligns across 7 bases. The CDR3 has 15 amino acids. The V gene end was trimmed by 1 base and the J gene end by 1 base; junction bases not matched to a gene: 0. Germline assignment: CDR1 MGHRA and CDR2 YSYEKL.

Comment on this clone: Other DNA sequences in this sample translate to the same CDR3. V is TRBV7-2 and J is TRBJ1-5, with D possibly being TRBD1 (6 bases). Trimming removed 1 base from V and 7 bases from J, with 11 bases in between. The CDR3 runs to 14 residues. CDR1 SGHTA and CDR2 FQGNSA come from the germline V gene. CDR3 loop: CASSLERGNQPQHF. The DNA of the CDR3 is TGTGCCAGCAGCTTAGAAAGGGGGAACCAGCCCCAGCATTTT.